The 10 T cell receptor beta chains reported below all come from one sample, sequenced in a study of shared clonotypes between healthy human individuals. Assay: immunoSEQ multiplex PCR; the TCRdb copy retains only in-frame clones and omits some. The table includes about 2.4 million clones, 90% to 95% detected once. Sequencing input: naive CD4+ T cells from PBMCs. Subset denoted: CD45RA+ positively selected. Receptors originate from a man aged 18-30 years in good health. Some clones in this sample may be carry-over from other donors' samples.

V usage is TRBV9 and J usage is TRBJ2-1; TRBD1 agrees at 8 bases. CDR3 length: 15 amino acids. The V and J ends lost 4 bases and 6 bases, in that order; junction bases with no gene match: 9. The germline V gene has CDR1 SGDLS and CDR2 YYNGEE. In DNA, the CDR3 is TGTGCCAGCAGCAAGACAGGGGATCACTTCAATGAGCAGTTCTTC. This translates into CASSKTGDHFNEQFF.

The genes are TRBV18 and TRBJ2-3; the D is unclear. The V gene's germline CDR1 is KGHSH and CDR2 LQKENI. This CDR3 contains 14 residues. Deletions cut 9 bases from V and 2 bases from J, with 15 bases between. For the CDR3, the DNA is TGTGCCAGTCGCTGGACCTCGCTCACAGATACGCAGTATTTT. Translation: CASRWTSLTDTQYF.

The J gene is TRBJ2-3, the V gene TRBV4-3; D remains ambiguous. The germline V gene encodes CDR1 LGHNA and CDR2 YSLEER. Between the trimmed V and J ends, which lost 0 bases and 4 bases, there was a span of 11 bases. The CDR3 runs 15 residues. CDR3 nucleotide sequence: TGCGCCAGCAGCCAAGATCAACGAAGGGCAGATACGCAGTATTTT. Its translation: CASSQDQRRADTQYF.

V gene TRBV15 combines with J gene TRBJ2-3, with TRBD2 matching over 10 bases. Germline CDR1 and CDR2: LNHNV and YYDKDF (reference sequence). This CDR3 has 16 amino acids. J was trimmed by 2 bases and V by 2 bases; bases with no gene match: 4. The CDR3 region has the DNA TGTGCCACCAGCAGACGTACTAGCGGGGCCACAGATACGCAGTATTTT. Translating it yields CATSRRTSGATDTQYF.

The V gene is TRBV5-6, the J gene TRBJ2-2; perhaps TRBD1 as D (5 bases). Trimming shortened V by 1 base and J by 0 bases, and 13 bases separated the two germline ends. CDR1 and CDR2 from the germline V gene are SGHDT and YYEEEE. This CDR3 is 17 amino acids long. This CDR3 reads CASSLRQGRANTGELFF. The CDR3 DNA reads TGTGCCAGCAGCTTGCGGCAGGGCCGCGCGAACACCGGGGAGCTGTTTTTT. The whole variable domain, remainder taken from reference TRBV5-6 and TRBJ2-2, is DAGVTQSPTHLIKTRGQQVTLRCSPKSGHDTVSWYQQALGQGPQFIFQYYEEEERQRGNFPDRFSGHQFPNYSSELNVNALLLGDSALYLCASSLRQGRANTGELFFGEGSRLTVL.

This clone was recorded once. V gene TRBV4-1 combines with J gene TRBJ1-2; 12 nucleotides line up with TRBD1. The ends lost 4 bases at V and 8 bases at J; junction bases unmatched: 14. The CDR3 is 17 residues long. Germline loops: CDR1 MGHRA, CDR2 YSYEKL. DNA of the CDR3: TGCGCCAGCAGCCGGGATCCCCGGGACAGGGGGCGGGGCGGCTACACCTTC. It codes for CASSRDPRDRGRGGYTF.

The chain uses TRBV10-3 and TRBJ2-7; 9 bases match TRBD2. With V trimmed by 4 bases and J by 2 bases, 6 bases remained unmatched. The length of the CDR3 is 15 residues. Per the germline V gene, CDR1 is ENHRY and CDR2 is SYGVKD. The CDR3 DNA reads as TGTGCCATCAGTGGTGGACTAGCGAACACCTACGAGCAGTACTTC. This gives the protein CAISGGLANTYEQYF.

Comment on this clone: Other DNA sequences in the sample encode the same CDR3. The CDR3 sequence: CASSLAGINEQFF. CDR3 coding DNA: TGCGCCAGCAGCTTGGCCGGCATCAATGAGCAGTTCTTC. The chain couples TRBV5-1 to TRBJ2-1, with D unclear. V lost 0 bases, J lost 6 bases, and 7 bases lay in between. The CDR3 is made up of 13 amino acids. Germline loops: CDR1 SGHRS, CDR2 YFSETQ.

This rearrangement joins TRBV2 to TRBJ1-2; D possibly corresponds to TRBD1 (6 bases). Germline V CDR1 and CDR2: SNHLY, FYNNEI. V lost 4 bases, J lost 3 bases, and 15 bases lay in between. The CDR3 contains 15 residues. The CDR3 sequence: CASSGQSGGYYGYTF. CDR3 nucleotides: TGTGCCAGCAGTGGCCAATCGGGGGGCTACTATGGCTACACCTTC. Based on the CDR3 plus reference TRBV2 and TRBJ1-2, the full variable domain is EPEVTQTPSHQVTQMGQEVILRCVPISNHLYFYWYRQILGQKVEFLVSFYNNEISEKSEIFDDQFSVERPDGSNFTLKIRSTKLEDSAMYFCASSGQSGGYYGYTFGSGTRLTVV.

This chain connects TRBV7-2 to TRBJ2-3; 7 bases agree with TRBD2. The CDR3 extends over 16 amino acids. V dropped 3 bases and J dropped 1; count of bases not matched to a gene: 7. In germline, CDR1 is SGHTA, CDR2 FQGNSA. In DNA form, the CDR3 reads TGTGCCAGCAGCTTGGGGAGCGGGAAGGGCACAGATACGCAGTATTTT. This codes for CASSLGSGKGTDTQYF.